This is a list of T cell receptor beta chains from one sample in a study of breast tumors, draining lymph nodes, adjacent tissues. MiXCR was run by TCRdb on the multiplex PCR reads, yielding one entry per CDR3 protein. The data hold 150,000 to 200,000 distinct CDR3 sequences, with 30% to 35% observed a single time. Sequences were obtained from axillary lymph node tissue. These receptors all come from a female donor with breast cancer. Some clones in this sample may be carry-over from other donors' samples. Both conserved end residues are part of each CDR3. D genes are given only for firm matches. Some rows have no size entry. The others give once, few or many, or a class for an expanded clone.

CDR3aa | CDR3nt | d_gene | j_gene | abundance | v_gene
CASSPSGGASILALETQYF | TGTGCCAGCAGCCCGAGCGGGGGGGCTTCAATTCTCGCTTTAGAGACCCAGTACTTC | TRBD2 | TRBJ2-5 | few | TRBV12-3/TRBV12-4
CASSPVGRGFYGYTF | TGCGCCAGCAGCCCAGTAGGTAGAGGGTTCTATGGCTACACCTTC | - | TRBJ1-2 | many | TRBV4-1
CASGTGQGYEQFF | TGTGCTAGTGGTACGGGACAGGGATATGAGCAGTTCTTC | TRBD1 | TRBJ2-1 | many | TRBV12-5
CASSRPQAVNYGYTF | TGTGCCAGCAGCCGCCCTCAGGCCGTAAACTATGGCTACACCTTC | - | TRBJ1-2 | many | TRBV7-9
CATSSDREGANVLTF | TGTGCCACCAGCAGCGACAGGGAAGGGGCCAACGTCCTGACTTTC | TRBD1 | TRBJ2-6 | - | TRBV15
CASSYNGRRGGYTF | TGTGCCAGCAGTTATAACGGGCGCCGGGGTGGCTACACCTTC | - | TRBJ1-2 | many | TRBV12-3/TRBV12-4
CASLHGRGLFLYEQYF | TGTGCCAGCCTACACGGGCGGGGACTCTTCCTCTACGAGCAGTACTTC | - | TRBJ2-7 | - | TRBV6-1
CASILTGAGIYGYTF | TGTGCCAGCATCCTAACAGGGGCAGGGATCTATGGCTACACCTTC | TRBD1 | TRBJ1-2 | - | TRBV12-3/TRBV12-4
CASSEWASGGPDTQYF | TGTGCCAGCAGCGAGTGGGCTAGCGGGGGGCCAGATACGCAGTATTTT | TRBD2 | TRBJ2-3 | - | TRBV3-1
CASSERTGYNSPLHF | TGTGCCAGCAGTGAGAGGACAGGGTATAATTCACCCCTCCACTTT | TRBD1 | TRBJ1-6 | many | TRBV6-1
CASSLGTSDRVNEQFF | TGTGCCAGCAGCTTAGGGACTAGCGATCGGGTAAATGAGCAGTTCTTC | TRBD2 | TRBJ2-1 | many | TRBV13
CATSRDRGRGGYTF | TGTGCCACCAGCAGAGATCGGGGTAGGGGTGGCTACACCTTC | - | TRBJ1-2 | medium-sized | TRBV15
CASRKGAAGAFF | TGTGCCAGCAGGAAAGGGGCCGCGGGGGCTTTCTTT | - | TRBJ1-1 | - | TRBV12-3/TRBV12-4
CASSQGLAGLRETQYF | TGCGCCAGCAGCCAAGGGCTAGCGGGTCTCCGAGAGACCCAGTACTTC | TRBD2 | TRBJ2-5 | - | TRBV4-1
CASSYGGTEQYF | TGTGCCAGCAGTTACGGGGGAACCGAGCAGTACTTC | - | TRBJ2-7 | many | TRBV6-6
CSVWGNGELFF | TGCAGCGTTTGGGGGAACGGGGAGCTGTTTTTT | - | TRBJ2-2 | many | TRBV29-1
CSVVLLTANEQFF | TGCAGCGTTGTACTGCTGACTGCCAATGAGCAGTTCTTC | - | TRBJ2-1 | many | TRBV29-1
CASSLWSGSTYNEQFF | TGTGCCAGCAGCTTATGGAGCGGGAGTACCTACAATGAGCAGTTCTTC | TRBD2 | TRBJ2-1 | - | TRBV7-8
CASSDRAGRGNTGELFF | TGTGCCAGCAGTGACAGGGCTGGAAGAGGGAACACCGGGGAGCTGTTTTTT | - | TRBJ2-2 | many | TRBV6-4
CASSHRSSGANVLTF | TGTGCCAGCAGTCACCGCAGCTCTGGGGCCAACGTCCTGACTTTC | - | TRBJ2-6 | - | TRBV6-5
CASSLSSGSADTQYF | TGTGCCAGCAGCTTAAGTAGCGGGAGCGCAGATACGCAGTATTTT | TRBD2 | TRBJ2-3 | many | TRBV11-3
CASSPTGRGSDEQYF | TGTGCCAGCAGCCCCACCGGCAGGGGTAGCGACGAGCAGTACTTC | - | TRBJ2-7 | many | TRBV7-2
CSVGYSSGTNEKLFF | TGCAGCGTTGGATATTCTTCTGGAACTAATGAAAAACTGTTTTTT | - | TRBJ1-4 | - | TRBV29-1
CASSLRQGQETQYF | TGCGCCAGCAGCCTTAGACAGGGACAAGAGACCCAGTACTTC | TRBD1 | TRBJ2-5 | - | TRBV4-3
CASSLGLAGYQHF | TGTGCCAGCAGCTTAGGCCTAGCGGGCTACCAGCATTTT | - | TRBJ1-5 | - | TRBV7-8
CASSPGSPVYGYTF | TGTGCCAGCAGTCCCGGCTCCCCGGTCTATGGCTACACCTTC | - | TRBJ1-2 | many | TRBV12-3/TRBV12-4
CASSPTPGDSSGANVLTF | TGTGCCAGCTCACCAACACCAGGGGACAGTTCTGGGGCCAACGTCCTGACTTTC | TRBD1 | TRBJ2-6 | many | TRBV18
CASSLASSTDTQYF | TGTGCCAGCAGTTTAGCATCTAGCACAGATACGCAGTATTTT | - | TRBJ2-3 | few | TRBV27
CSALTGGDTEAF | TGCAGTGCCCTGACAGGGGGTGACACTGAAGCTTTC | TRBD1 | TRBJ2-6 | - | TRBV20-1
CASSPDKGAIRANEKLFF | TGTGCCAGCAGCCCAGATAAGGGGGCGATACGAGCTAATGAAAAACTGTTTTTT | TRBD1 | TRBJ1-4 | - | TRBV2
CASSPGSEGDRGYYIQYF | TGTGCCAGCAGCCCGGGCTCCGAGGGCGACAGGGGGTATTACATTCAGTACTTC | TRBD1 | TRBJ2-4 | - | TRBV11-3
CASSLRSSGTAGANVLTF | TGTGCCAGCAGCTTGAGGTCCTCCGGGACGGCTGGGGCCAACGTCCTGACTTTC | - | TRBJ2-6 | - | TRBV5-4
CASSISGVNTGELFF | TGTGCCAGCAGCATAAGCGGGGTGAACACCGGGGAGCTGTTTTTT | TRBD2 | TRBJ2-2 | many | TRBV9
CASSHVPGQGMNTEAFF | TGTGCCAGCAGCCACGTCCCGGGACAGGGAATGAACACTGAAGCTTTCTTT | TRBD1 | TRBJ1-1 | - | TRBV11-2
CASSYPTGGGYTF | TGTGCCAGCAGTTACCCGACAGGGGGAGGCTACACCTTC | TRBD1 | TRBJ1-2 | many | TRBV6-5
CASSHAGTSRNEQFF | TGTGCCAGCAGCCACGCCGGGACTAGCCGGAACGAGCAGTTCTTC | TRBD2 | TRBJ2-1 | few | TRBV12-3/TRBV12-4
CASSFVRGGINIQYF | TGTGCCAGCAGCTTTGTACGCGGCGGGATTAACATTCAGTACTTC | - | TRBJ2-4 | - | TRBV7-9
CSVEALGRGYGYTF | TGCAGCGTTGAGGCCCTGGGACGAGGCTATGGCTACACCTTC | - | TRBJ1-2 | many | TRBV29-1
CASSHHGQGETDTQYF | TGTGCCAGCAGCCATCACGGACAGGGGGAAACAGATACGCAGTATTTT | TRBD1 | TRBJ2-3 | - | TRBV4-2
CASSFAPDSYRWGYTF | TGTGCCAGCAGTTTCGCCCCGGACAGTTACCGGTGGGGCTACACCTTC | - | TRBJ1-2 | few | TRBV12-3/TRBV12-4
CASSLDGTFLNNEQFF | TGTGCCAGCAGCTTGGACGGGACTTTTCTCAACAATGAGCAGTTCTTC | - | TRBJ2-1 | - | TRBV11-1
CASSYGGASNEKLFF | TGTGCCAGCAGTTACGGGGGGGCATCTAATGAAAAACTGTTTTTT | - | TRBJ1-4 | many | TRBV6-2/TRBV6-3